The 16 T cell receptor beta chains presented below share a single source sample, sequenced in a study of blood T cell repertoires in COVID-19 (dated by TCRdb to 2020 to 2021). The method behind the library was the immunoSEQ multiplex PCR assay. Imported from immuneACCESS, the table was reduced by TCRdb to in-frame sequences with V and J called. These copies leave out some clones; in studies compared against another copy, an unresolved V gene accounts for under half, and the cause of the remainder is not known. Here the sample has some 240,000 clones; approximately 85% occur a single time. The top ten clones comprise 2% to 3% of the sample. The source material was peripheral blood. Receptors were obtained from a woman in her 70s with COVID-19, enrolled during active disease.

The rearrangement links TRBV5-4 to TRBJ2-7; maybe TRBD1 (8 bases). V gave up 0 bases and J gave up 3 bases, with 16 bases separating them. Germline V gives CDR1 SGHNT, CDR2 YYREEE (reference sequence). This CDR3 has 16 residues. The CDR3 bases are TGTGCCAGCAGCTTGGGCATGGACAGGGAGGGCTACGAGCAGTACTTC. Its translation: CASSLGMDREGYEQYF.

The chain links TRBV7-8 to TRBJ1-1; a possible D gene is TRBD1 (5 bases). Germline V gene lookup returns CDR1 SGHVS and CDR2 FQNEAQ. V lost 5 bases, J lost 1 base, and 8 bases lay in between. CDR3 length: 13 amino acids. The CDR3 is CASSQDRNTEAFF. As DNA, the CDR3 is TGTGCCAGCAGCCAAGACAGGAACACTGAAGCTTTCTTT.

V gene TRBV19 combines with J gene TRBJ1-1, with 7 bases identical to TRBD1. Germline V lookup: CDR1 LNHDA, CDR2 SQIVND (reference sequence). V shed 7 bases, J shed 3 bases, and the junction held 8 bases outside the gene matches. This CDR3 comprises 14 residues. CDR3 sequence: CASTQTGVHTEAFF. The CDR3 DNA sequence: TGTGCCAGTACCCAAACAGGGGTTCACACTGAAGCTTTCTTT.

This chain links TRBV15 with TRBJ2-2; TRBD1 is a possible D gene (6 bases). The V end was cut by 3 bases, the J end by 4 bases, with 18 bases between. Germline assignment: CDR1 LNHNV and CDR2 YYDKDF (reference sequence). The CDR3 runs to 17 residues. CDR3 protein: CATSRDRTDFFTGELFF. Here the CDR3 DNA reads TGTGCCACCAGCAGGGACCGGACAGACTTTTTCACCGGGGAGCTGTTTTTT.

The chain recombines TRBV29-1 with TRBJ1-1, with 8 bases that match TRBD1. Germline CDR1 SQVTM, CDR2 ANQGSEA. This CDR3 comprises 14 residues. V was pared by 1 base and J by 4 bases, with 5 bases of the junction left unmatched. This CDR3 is CSVEAVTGATEAFF. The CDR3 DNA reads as TGCAGCGTTGAAGCGGTGACAGGGGCCACTGAAGCTTTCTTT.

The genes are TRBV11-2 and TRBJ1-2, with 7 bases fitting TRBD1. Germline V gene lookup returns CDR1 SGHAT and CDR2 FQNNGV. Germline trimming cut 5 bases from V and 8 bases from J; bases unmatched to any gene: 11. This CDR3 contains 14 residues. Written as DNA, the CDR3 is TGTGCCAGCAGCCCGGACAGGTTAATTGGGGGCTACACCTTC. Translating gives CASSPDRLIGGYTF.

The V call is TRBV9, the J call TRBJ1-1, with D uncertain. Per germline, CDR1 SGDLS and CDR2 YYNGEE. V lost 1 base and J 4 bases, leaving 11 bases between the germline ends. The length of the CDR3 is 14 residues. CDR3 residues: CASSVQSRGTEAFF. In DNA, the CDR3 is TGTGCCAGCAGCGTACAAAGCCGGGGCACTGAAGCTTTCTTT.

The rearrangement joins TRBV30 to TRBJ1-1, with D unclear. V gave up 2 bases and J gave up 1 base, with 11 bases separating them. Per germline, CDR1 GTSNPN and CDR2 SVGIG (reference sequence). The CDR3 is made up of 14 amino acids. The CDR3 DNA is TGTGCCTGGAGTAACACAGCATGGAACACTGAAGCTTTCTTT. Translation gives CAWSNTAWNTEAFF.

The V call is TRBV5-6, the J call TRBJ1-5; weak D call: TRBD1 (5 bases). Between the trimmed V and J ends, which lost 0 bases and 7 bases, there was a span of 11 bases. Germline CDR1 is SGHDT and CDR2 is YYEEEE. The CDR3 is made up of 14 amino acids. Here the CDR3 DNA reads TGTGCCAGCAGCTTGGACCAGGGTGGGCAGCCCCAGCATTTT. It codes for CASSLDQGGQPQHF.

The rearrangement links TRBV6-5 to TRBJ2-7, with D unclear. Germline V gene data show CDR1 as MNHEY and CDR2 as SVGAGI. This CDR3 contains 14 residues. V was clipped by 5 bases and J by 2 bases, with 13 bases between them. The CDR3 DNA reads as TGTGCCAGCAGTCACATTCTTAACACCTACGAGCAGTACTTC. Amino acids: CASSHILNTYEQYF.

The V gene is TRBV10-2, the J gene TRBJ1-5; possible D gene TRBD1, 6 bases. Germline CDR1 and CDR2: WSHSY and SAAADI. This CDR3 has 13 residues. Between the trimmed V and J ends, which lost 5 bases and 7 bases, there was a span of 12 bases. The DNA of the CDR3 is TGCGCCAGCAGTACCAGGGGTATCCAGCCCCAGCATTTT. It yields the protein CASSTRGIQPQHF.

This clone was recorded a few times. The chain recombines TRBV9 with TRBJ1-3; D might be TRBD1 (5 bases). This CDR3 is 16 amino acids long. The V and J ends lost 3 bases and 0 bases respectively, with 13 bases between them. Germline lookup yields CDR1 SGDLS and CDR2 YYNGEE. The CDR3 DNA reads TGTGCCAGCAGCGGATCTGACAGCCGCTCTGGAAACACCATATATTTT. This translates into CASSGSDSRSGNTIYF.

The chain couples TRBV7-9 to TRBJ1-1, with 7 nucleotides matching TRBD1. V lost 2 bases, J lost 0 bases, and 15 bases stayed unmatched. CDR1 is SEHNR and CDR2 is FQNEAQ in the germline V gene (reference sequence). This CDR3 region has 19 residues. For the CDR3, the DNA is TGTGCCAGCAGCTTAAGAATTGTTCAATGGGACAGCATGAACACTGAAGCTTTCTTT. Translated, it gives CASSLRIVQWDSMNTEAFF.

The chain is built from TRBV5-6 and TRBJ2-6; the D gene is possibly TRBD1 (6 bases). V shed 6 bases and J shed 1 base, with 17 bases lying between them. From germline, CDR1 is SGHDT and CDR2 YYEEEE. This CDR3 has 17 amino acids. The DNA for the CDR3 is TGTGCCAGCACCACCACCGAACAGGGATCTGGGGCCAACGTCCTGACTTTC. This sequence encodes CASTTTEQGSGANVLTF.

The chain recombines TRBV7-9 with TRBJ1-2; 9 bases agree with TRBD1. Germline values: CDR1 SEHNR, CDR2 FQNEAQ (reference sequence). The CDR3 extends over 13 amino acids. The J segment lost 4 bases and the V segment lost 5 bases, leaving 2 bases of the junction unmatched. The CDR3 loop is CASSTGGAYGYTF. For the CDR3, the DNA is TGTGCCAGCAGCACAGGGGGCGCCTATGGCTACACCTTC.

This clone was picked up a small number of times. In nucleotides, the CDR3 is TGTGCCAGTAGTCCTACAGGGGAACTTGGCTACACCTTC. This gives the protein CASSPTGELGYTF. The V and J genes are TRBV19 and TRBJ1-2; TRBD1 matches 7 bases. Germline CDR1 and CDR2: LNHDA and SQIVND (reference sequence). This CDR3 has 13 residues. After removal of 5 bases from V and 7 bases from J, the junction contained 7 bases not matched to a gene. Full variable domain (outside the CDR3, taken from reference TRBV19 and TRBJ1-2): DGGITQSPKYLFRKEGQNVTLSCEQNLNHDAMYWYRQDPGQGLRLIYYSQIVNDFQKGDIAEGYSVSREKKESFPLTVTSAQKNPTAFYLCASSPTGELGYTFGSGTRLTVV.